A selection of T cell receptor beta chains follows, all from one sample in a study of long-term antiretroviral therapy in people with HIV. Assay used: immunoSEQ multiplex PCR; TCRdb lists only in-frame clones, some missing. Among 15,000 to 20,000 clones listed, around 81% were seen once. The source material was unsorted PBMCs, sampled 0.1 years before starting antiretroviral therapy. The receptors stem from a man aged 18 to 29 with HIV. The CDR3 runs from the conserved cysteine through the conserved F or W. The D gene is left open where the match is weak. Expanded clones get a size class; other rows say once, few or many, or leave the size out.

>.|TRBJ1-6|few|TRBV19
TGTGCCAGTAGTTCTCCACAGGGTAGAGGATCACCCCTCCACTTT
CASSSPQGRGSPLHF
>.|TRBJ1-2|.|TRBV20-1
TGCAGTGCCGAAGGTGATGGCTACACCTTC
CSAEGDGYTF
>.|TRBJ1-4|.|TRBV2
TGTGCCAGCAGTGAAGTCGGGACGTTAAATGAAAAACTGTTTTTT
CASSEVGTLNEKLFF
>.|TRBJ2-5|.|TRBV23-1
TGCGCCAGCAGTCAGCCGCCTGACGGGAGTGGGAGGTGTGGGGAGACCCAGTACTTC
CASSQPPDGSGRCGETQYF
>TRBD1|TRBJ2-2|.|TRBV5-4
TGTGCCAGCAGCTTGGGGGACAGGGACACCGGGGAGCTGTTTTTT
CASSLGDRDTGELFF
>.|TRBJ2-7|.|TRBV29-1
TGCAGCGTTGCTGGAGGGGATTTTCCCTACGAGCAGTACTTC
CSVAGGDFPYEQYF
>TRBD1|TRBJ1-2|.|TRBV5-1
TGCGCCAGCAGCCCATATCGCACCCCATCGCGACAGGGAAACTCTATTAATGGCTACACCTTC
CASSPYRTPSRQGNSINGYTF
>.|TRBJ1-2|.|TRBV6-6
TGTGCCAGCAGTAGCCCCCCGCCCCACGGGGGCTACACCTTC
CASSSPPPHGGYTF
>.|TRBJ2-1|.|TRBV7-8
TGTGCCAGCAGCTTAGGGCCCGGAAGGGGCGGCCAGAGGGCTGAGCAGTTCTTC
CASSLGPGRGGQRAEQFF
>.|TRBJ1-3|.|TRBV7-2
TGTGCCAGCAGCTTGGGCTGGAGCTCTGGAAACACCATATATTTT
CASSLGWSSGNTIYF
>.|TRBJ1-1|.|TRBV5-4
TGTGCCAGCAGCTGGGGGGCCCAAGGGAGGAACACTGAAGCTTTCTTT
CASSWGAQGRNTEAFF
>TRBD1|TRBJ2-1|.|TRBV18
TGTGCCAGCTCACCAGGACAGGGGAATGAGCAGTTCTTC
CASSPGQGNEQFF
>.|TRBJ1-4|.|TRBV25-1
TGTGCCAGCAGTGGGGGACTGACTAATGAAAAACTGTTTTTT
CASSGGLTNEKLFF
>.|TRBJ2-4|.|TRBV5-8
TGTGCCAGCAGCCCTAGGCCCGGGCGCAACATTCAGTACTTC
CASSPRPGRNIQYF
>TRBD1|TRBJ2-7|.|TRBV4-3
TGCGCCAGCAGCCCCACCAGACAGGGAAAGGCCGAGCAGTACTTC
CASSPTRQGKAEQYF
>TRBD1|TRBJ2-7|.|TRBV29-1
TGCAGCGTTGAAGGGACAGGGTCAGGCGAGCAGTACTTC
CSVEGTGSGEQYF
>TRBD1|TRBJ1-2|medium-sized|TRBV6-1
TGTGCCAGCAGTGAAGATTCGATAGGGGGCAGCTATGGCTACACCTTC
CASSEDSIGGSYGYTF
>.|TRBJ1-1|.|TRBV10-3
TGTGCCATCAGTGAGCAGGGACCGAACACTGAAGCTTTCTTT
CAISEQGPNTEAFF
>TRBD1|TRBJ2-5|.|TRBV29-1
TGCAGCGTTGAAGTCACAGGGGGAGTGGGGACCCAGTACTTC
CSVEVTGGVGTQYF
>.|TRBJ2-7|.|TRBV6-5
TGTGCCAGCAGTTACTCGCAACAGCGGACCTACGAGCAGTACTTC
CASSYSQQRTYEQYF
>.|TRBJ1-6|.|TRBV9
TGTGCCAGCAGCACAGCCTATAATTCACCCCTCCACTTT
CASSTAYNSPLHF
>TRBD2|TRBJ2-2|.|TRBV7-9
TGTGCCAGCAGCCGCCGGACTAGCGGGCACACCGGGGAGCTGTTTTTT
CASSRRTSGHTGELFF
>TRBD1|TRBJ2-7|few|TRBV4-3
TGCGCCAGCAGCCAAGAGAGGGGGACAGGGGGCTACGAGCAGTACTTC
CASSQERGTGGYEQYF
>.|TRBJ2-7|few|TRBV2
TGTGCCAGCAAGCGTCGAACGACTAGATCCTACGAGCAGTACTTC
CASKRRTTRSYEQYF
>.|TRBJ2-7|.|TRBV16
TGTGCCAGCAGCCGGGTGCTTTCTGACCCCCCCTCCTACGAGCAGTACTTC
CASSRVLSDPPSYEQYF
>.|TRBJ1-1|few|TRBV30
TGTGCCTGGAGACTGGGACACACGAACACTGAAGCTTTCTTT
CAWRLGHTNTEAFF
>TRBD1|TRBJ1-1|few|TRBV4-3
TGCGCCAGCAGCCCGACAGGGGGTGACACTGAAGCTTTCTTT
CASSPTGGDTEAFF
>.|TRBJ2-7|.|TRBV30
TGTGCCTGGAGTGTTTTAAGCTACGAGCAGTACTTC
CAWSVLSYEQYF
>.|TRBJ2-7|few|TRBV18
TGTGCCAGCTCACCACAGAGGGCCTACGAGCAGTACTTC
CASSPQRAYEQYF
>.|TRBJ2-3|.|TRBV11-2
TGTGCCAGCAGCTTAGCTTTGACGCTAACAGATACGCAGTATTTT
CASSLALTLTDTQYF
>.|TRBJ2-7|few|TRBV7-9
TGTGCCAGCAGCAGCAGGGACCCCTCCTACGAGCAGTACTTC
CASSSRDPSYEQYF
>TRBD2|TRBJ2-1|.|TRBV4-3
TGCGCCAGCAGCCAAGGATGCGGGAGTGGTAATGAGCAGTTCTTC
CASSQGCGSGNEQFF
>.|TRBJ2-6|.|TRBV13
TGTGCCAGCAGCTTCCGGACAGACACCTCTGGGGCCAACGTCCTGACTTTC
CASSFRTDTSGANVLTF
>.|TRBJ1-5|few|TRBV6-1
TGTGCCACCCTGGTAGGGGATCAGCCCCAGCATTTT
CATLVGDQPQHF
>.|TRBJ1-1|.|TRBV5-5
TGTGCCAGCAGCTTAACAGGGAGGAACACTGAAGCTTTCTTT
CASSLTGRNTEAFF
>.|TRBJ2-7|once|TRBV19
TGTGCCAGTAGTATTTTCGGCGGGAAATCCTACGAGCAGTACTTC
CASSIFGGKSYEQYF
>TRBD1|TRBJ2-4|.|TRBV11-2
TGTGCCAGCAACGGACAGGGGGCCAAAAACATTCAGTACTTC
CASNGQGAKNIQYF
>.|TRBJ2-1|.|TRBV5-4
TGTGCCAGCAGCTCCAAGACGGATAGCTCCTACAATGAGCAGTTCTTC
CASSSKTDSSYNEQFF
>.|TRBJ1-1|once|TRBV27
TGTGCCAGCAGTCCAGAGACCGCACTGGGGGCTTTCTTT
CASSPETALGAFF
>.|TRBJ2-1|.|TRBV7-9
TGTGCCAGCAGCTTAGAATCCCGGGGGCACAATGAGCAGTTCTTC
CASSLESRGHNEQFF
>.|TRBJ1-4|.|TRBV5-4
TGTGCCAGCAGCTTGTACGGGGCCGATGAAAAACTGTTTTTT
CASSLYGADEKLFF
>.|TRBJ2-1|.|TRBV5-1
TGCGCCAGCAGCTTGGAGGCAGGCCCCCCTGATGAGCAGTTCTTC
CASSLEAGPPDEQFF
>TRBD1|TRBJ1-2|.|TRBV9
TGTGCCAGCAGCACCGAGGCGGGACAGAGGTCCTATGGCTACACCTTC
CASSTEAGQRSYGYTF
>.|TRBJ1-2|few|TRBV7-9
TGTGCCAGCAGCTGGTCGGGGGTTGACTATGGCTACACCTTC
CASSWSGVDYGYTF
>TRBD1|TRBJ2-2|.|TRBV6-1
TGTGCCAGCAGGACCAGGGGGCGGGACACCGGGGAGCTGTTTTTT
CASRTRGRDTGELFF
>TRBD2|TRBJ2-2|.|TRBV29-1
TGCAGCGCCCTTGGCTTAGCGGGCGGGGGAGGGATAACAAACACCGGGGAGCTGTTTTTT
CSALGLAGGGGITNTGELFF
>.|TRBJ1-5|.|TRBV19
TGTGCCAGTAGTATACTTGGGCAGCTCAATCAGCCCCAGCATTTT
CASSILGQLNQPQHF
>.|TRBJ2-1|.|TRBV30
TGTGCCTGGGACCCGGGGGGCAGTGAGCAGTTCTTC
CAWDPGGSEQFF
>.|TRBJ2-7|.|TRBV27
TGTGCCAGCCGGGGTTTGAGCGGTCGCTTCTACGAGCAGTACTTC
CASRGLSGRFYEQYF
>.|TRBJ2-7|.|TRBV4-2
TGTGCCAGCAGCCAAGAACCGGTACTGTACGAGCAGTACTTC
CASSQEPVLYEQYF
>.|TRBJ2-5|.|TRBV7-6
TGTGCCAGCACCCCGTGGGGGTTGGGAGAGACCCAGTACTTC
CASTPWGLGETQYF
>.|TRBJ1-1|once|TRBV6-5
TGTGCCAGCAGAATGGACAGCTACACTGAAGCTTTCTTT
CASRMDSYTEAFF
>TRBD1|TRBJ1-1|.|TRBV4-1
TGCGCCAGCAGCCAGCAACAGGGGAGCTCGTGGGCTTTCTTT
CASSQQQGSSWAFF
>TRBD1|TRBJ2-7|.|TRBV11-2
TGTGCCAGCAGCCTGGTAACAGGGGTTAACGAGCAGTACTTC
CASSLVTGVNEQYF
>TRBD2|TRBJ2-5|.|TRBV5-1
TGCGCCAGCAGCCCAGCGGGAACCTCCTCAGAGACCCAGTACTTC
CASSPAGTSSETQYF
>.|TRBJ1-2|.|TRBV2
TGTGCCAGCAGGTACCCCTTCCTGTCCTACGGCCCTTATGGCTACACCTTC
CASRYPFLSYGPYGYTF
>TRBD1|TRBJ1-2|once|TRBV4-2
TGTGCCAGCAGCCAAGTTAGGGGACAGGGGGGTGGCTACACCTTC
CASSQVRGQGGGYTF